This T cell receptor (beta chain) appears in the sequencing data of a study of vaccination and CD4 T cells after COVID-19. Background on the study: Six men and four women formed the convalescents, two being Hispanic.

Sequenced with the Oncomine TCR Beta short-read assay was DNA taken from cultured CD4+ T cells. TCRdb recomputed calls from the PCR reads with MiXCR, one row per CDR3 protein. The repertoire holds under 25,000 distinct CDR3 sequences, with 40% as singletons. As concerns this clonotype: Its antigen is undetermined.

As to treatment: approximately 11-day PBMC culture with coronavirus spike peptide pools or control peptides (ViraFEST assay). Researchers reported culturing about 2.1 million PBMCs per well with 8.5 to 10 IU/ml IL-2 and approximately 10 ug/ml peptide pools. General study points: Reactive clone data from convalescent patients indicated a median of 86.3% appearing only post-vaccination.

The CDR3 has 15 amino acids. Trimming pared 1 base from V and 6 bases from J, leaving 12 bases between. Germline CDR1 and CDR2: SEHNR and FQNEAQ (reference sequence). V is TRBV7-9 and J is TRBJ2-2; no clear D. The TCR sequence derives from a human donor who had recovered from COVID-19. Source: CD4+ T cells from blood, cultured in vitro, taken after SARS-CoV-2 vaccination. The CDR3 DNA follows: TGTGCCAGCAGCTTAGTTGAGCCGCCCCCCGGGGAGCTGTTTTTT. Its protein is CASSLVEPPPGELFF.